This T cell receptor beta chain is from a study of early stage breast cancer tumors. Only a few counts were recorded for this clone. Generated by immunoSEQ multiplex PCR, the TCRdb table keeps only in-frame clones and is missing some. This sample has roughly 13,000 clones, with about four fifths found just once. The length of the CDR3 is 15 residues. Trimming stripped 5 bases from V and 4 bases from J, with 18 bases between. The germline V gene encodes CDR1 LNHDA and CDR2 SQIVND (reference sequence). The origin of this receptor is a person aged 50-59 years with breast cancer. The material sequenced was normal breast tissue next to the tumor. This rearrangement joins TRBV19 to TRBJ2-7; D possibly uses TRBD1 or TRBD2 (5 bases each). The CDR3 spells CASSEMRGAGYEQYF. The CDR3 DNA reads TGTGCCAGTAGTGAAATGAGGGGAGCTGGGTACGAGCAGTACTTC.